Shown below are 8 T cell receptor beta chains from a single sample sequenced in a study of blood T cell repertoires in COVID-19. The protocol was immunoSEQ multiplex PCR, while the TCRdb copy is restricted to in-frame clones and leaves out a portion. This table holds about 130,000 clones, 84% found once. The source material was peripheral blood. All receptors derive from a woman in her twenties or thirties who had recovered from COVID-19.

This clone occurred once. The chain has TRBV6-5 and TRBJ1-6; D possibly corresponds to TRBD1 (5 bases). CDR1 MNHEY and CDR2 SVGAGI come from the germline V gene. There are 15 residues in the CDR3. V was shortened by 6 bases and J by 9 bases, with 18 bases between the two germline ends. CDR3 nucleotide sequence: TGTGCCAGCAGCTTGGGTACAGGATATCGTTCACCCCTCCACTTT. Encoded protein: CASSLGTGYRSPLHF.

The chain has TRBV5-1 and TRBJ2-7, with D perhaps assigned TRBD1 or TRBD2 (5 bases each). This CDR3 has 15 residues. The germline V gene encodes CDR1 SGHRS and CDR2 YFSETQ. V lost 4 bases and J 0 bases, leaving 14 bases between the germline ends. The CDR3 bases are TGCGCCAGCAGCCTGGGACCACAGAGCTCCTACGAGCAGTACTTC. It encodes CASSLGPQSSYEQYF.

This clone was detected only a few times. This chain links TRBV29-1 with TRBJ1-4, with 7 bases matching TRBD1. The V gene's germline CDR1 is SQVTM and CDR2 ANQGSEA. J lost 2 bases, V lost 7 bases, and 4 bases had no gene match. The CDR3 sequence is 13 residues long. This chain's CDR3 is CSGGDSTNEKLFF. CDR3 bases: TGCAGCGGTGGGGACAGTACTAATGAAAAACTGTTTTTT.

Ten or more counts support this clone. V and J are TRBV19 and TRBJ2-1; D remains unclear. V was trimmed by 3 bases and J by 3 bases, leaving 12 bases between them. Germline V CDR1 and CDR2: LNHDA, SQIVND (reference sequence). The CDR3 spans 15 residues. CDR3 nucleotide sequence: TGTGCCAGTAGTATTGGCTCCCCCAACTACAATGAGCAGTTCTTC. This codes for CASSIGSPNYNEQFF.

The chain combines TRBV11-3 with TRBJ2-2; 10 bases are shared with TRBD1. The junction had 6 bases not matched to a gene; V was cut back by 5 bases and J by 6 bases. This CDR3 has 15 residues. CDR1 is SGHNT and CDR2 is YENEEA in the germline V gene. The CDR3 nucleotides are TGTGCCAGCAGCGAGGGACAGGGGACCGCCGGGGAGCTGTTTTTT. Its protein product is CASSEGQGTAGELFF.

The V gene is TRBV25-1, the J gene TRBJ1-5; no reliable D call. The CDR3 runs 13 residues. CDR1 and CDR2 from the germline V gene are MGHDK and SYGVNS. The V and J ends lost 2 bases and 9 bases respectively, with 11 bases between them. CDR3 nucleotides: TGTGCCAGCAGTGAAACAGACCAAGGGCCCCAGCATTTT. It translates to CASSETDQGPQHF.

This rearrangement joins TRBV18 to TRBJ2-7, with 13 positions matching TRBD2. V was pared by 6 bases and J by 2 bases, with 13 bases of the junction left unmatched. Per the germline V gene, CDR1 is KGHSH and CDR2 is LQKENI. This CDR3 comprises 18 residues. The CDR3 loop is CASSPTFTSGRAPYEQYF. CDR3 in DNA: TGTGCCAGCTCGCCCACCTTTACTAGCGGGAGGGCCCCCTACGAGCAGTACTTC.

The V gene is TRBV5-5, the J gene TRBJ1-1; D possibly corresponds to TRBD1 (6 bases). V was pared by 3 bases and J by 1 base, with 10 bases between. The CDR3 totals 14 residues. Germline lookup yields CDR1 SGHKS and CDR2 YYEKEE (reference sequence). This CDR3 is CASSWGGPNTEAFF. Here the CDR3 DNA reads TGTGCCAGCAGCTGGGGGGGCCCGAACACTGAAGCTTTCTTT.